The 7 T cell receptor beta chains in this list originate from one sample, sequenced in a study of siplizumab effects on memory and regulatory T cells. The method was immunoSEQ multiplex PCR; TCRdb's version includes in-frame clones alone and lacks a portion of them. The table has tens of thousands of clones, about 90% seen once; the top ten hold 0.3% to 0.35%. Sequencing was carried out using naive CD8+ T cells sorted from blood. These receptors were collected from a human donor in good health.

The chain uses TRBV7-8 and TRBJ2-3; D might be TRBD2 (6 bases). The V gene lost 1 base and the J gene lost 0 bases, with 17 bases spanning the gap. Germline CDR1 is SGHVS and CDR2 is FQNEAQ. This CDR3 region has 18 residues. CDR3 nucleotide sequence: TGTGCCAGCAGCTTAGAGGCTAGTTCGGGAGTTAGCACAGATACGCAGTATTTT. Protein product: CASSLEASSGVSTDTQYF. Combining the CDR3 with reference TRBV7-8 and TRBJ2-3 gives the whole variable domain GAGVSQSPRYKVAKRGQDVALRCDPISGHVSLFWYQQALGQGPEFLTYFQNEAQLDKSGLPSDRFFAERPEGSVSTLKIQRTQQEDSAVYLCASSLEASSGVSTDTQYFGPGTRLTVL.

This chain links TRBV15 with TRBJ1-1, with D hard to call. V lost 4 bases and J lost 8, with 11 bases in between. This CDR3 comprises 12 residues. Germline CDR1 and CDR2: LNHNV and YYDKDF (reference sequence). CDR3 nucleotides: TGTGCCACCAGCAATTTCCCCACGGAAGCTTTCTTT. It specifies CATSNFPTEAFF.

This clone was detected only a few times. The rearrangement links TRBV7-9 to TRBJ2-5; D gene ambiguous. CDR3 size: 15 residues. The V end was cut by 0 bases, the J end by 2 bases, with 10 bases between. The V gene's germline CDR1 is SEHNR and CDR2 FQNEAQ (reference sequence). DNA for the CDR3: TGTGCCAGCAGCTTAGCGGATAGGTCTCAAGAGACCCAGTACTTC. Amino acids: CASSLADRSQETQYF.

The chain carries TRBV6-5 and TRBJ2-3; either TRBD1 or TRBD2 may fit D (5 bases each). From germline, CDR1 is MNHEY and CDR2 SVGAGI. V lost 4 bases and J lost 4, with 9 bases in between. The CDR3 consists of 13 residues. Here the CDR3 DNA reads TGTGCCAGCAGTTCTCAGGGACCAGATACGCAGTATTTT. It specifies CASSSQGPDTQYF.

The CDR3 DNA sequence: TGTGCCAGCAGCTTGGATGATGTGGGCGCGGGATGGACTGAAGCTTTCTTT. As protein: CASSLDDVGAGWTEAFF. The gene calls are TRBV5-4 and TRBJ1-1, with D unclear. Germline CDR1 reads SGHNT; CDR2 reads YYREEE (reference sequence). The ends were cut back, 0 bases at V and 5 bases at J, with 20 bases in the middle. The CDR3 has 17 amino acids.

The chain joins TRBV7-9 to TRBJ2-2; 11 bases map to TRBD1. Germline V gives CDR1 SEHNR, CDR2 FQNEAQ (reference sequence). The trim removed 6 bases at V and 0 bases at J, leaving 9 bases unmatched. The CDR3 length is 18 residues. The CDR3, as DNA: TGTGCCAGCAGACCCGGACAGGGGGCCCCTACGAACACCGGGGAGCTGTTTTTT. Protein sequence: CASRPGQGAPTNTGELFF.

This clone was observed a few times. The chain recombines TRBV12-5 with TRBJ1-3; D is unresolved. This CDR3 contains 16 residues. Trimming took 7 bases from V and 4 from J, leaving 20 bases between them. Germline V gives CDR1 LGHNT, CDR2 FRNRAP. This CDR3 reads CASEKPYEGAGNTIYF. Here the CDR3 DNA reads TGTGCTAGTGAAAAACCGTATGAGGGAGCGGGAAACACCATATATTTT.